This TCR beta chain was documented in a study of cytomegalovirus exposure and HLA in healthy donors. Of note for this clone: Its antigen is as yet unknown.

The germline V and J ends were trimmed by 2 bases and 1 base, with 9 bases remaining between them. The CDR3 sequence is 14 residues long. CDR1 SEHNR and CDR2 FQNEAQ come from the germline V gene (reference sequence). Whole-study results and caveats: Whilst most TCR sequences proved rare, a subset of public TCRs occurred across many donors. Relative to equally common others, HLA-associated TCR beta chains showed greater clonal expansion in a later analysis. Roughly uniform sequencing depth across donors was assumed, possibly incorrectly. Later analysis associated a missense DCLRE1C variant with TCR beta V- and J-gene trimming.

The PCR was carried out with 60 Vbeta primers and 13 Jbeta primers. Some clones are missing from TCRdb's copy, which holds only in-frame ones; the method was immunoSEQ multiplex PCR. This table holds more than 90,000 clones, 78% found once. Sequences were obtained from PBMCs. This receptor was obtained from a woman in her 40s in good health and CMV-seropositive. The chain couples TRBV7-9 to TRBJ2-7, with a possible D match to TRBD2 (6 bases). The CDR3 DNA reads TGTGCCAGCAGCTTACCGGGACTGTCCTACGAGCAGTACTTC. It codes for CASSLPGLSYEQYF.